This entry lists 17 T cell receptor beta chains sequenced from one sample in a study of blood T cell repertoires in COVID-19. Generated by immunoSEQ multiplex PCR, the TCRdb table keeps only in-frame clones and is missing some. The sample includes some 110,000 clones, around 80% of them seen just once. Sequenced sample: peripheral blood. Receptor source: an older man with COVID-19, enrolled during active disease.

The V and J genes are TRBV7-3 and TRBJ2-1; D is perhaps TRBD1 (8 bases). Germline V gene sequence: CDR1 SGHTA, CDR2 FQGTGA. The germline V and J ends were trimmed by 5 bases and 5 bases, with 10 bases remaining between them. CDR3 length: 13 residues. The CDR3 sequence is CASSTGGDNEQFF. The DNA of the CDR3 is TGTGCCAGCAGCACAGGGGGGGACAATGAGCAGTTCTTC. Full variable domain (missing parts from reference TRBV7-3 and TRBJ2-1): GAGVSQTPSNKVTEKGKYVELRCDPISGHTALYWYRQSLGQGPEFLIYFQGTGAADDSGLPNDRFFAVRPEGSVSTLKIQRTERGDSAVYLCASSTGGDNEQFFGPGTRLTVL.

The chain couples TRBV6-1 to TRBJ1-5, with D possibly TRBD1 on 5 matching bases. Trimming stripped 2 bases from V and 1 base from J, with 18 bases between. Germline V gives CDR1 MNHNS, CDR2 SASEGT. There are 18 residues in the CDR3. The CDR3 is CASSELGGQDWSNQPQHF. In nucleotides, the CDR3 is TGTGCCAGCAGTGAACTGGGGGGTCAAGACTGGAGCAATCAGCCCCAGCATTTT.

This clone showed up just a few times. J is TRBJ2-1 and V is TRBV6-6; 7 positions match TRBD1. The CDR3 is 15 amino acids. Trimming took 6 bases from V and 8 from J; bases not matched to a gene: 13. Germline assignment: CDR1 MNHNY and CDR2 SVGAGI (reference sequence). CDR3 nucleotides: TGTGCCAGCAGAGACAGGGATACCTACTTGCATGAGCAGTTCTTC. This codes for CASRDRDTYLHEQFF.

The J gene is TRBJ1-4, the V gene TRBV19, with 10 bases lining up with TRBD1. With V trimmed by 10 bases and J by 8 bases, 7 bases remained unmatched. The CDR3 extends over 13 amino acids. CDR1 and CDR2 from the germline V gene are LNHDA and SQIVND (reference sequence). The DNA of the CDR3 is TGTGCCACCAGGGACAGGGGAGGAGAAAAACTGTTTTTT. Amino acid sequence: CATRDRGGEKLFF. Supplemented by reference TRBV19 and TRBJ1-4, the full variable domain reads DGGITQSPKYLFRKEGQNVTLSCEQNLNHDAMYWYRQDPGQGLRLIYYSQIVNDFQKGDIAEGYSVSREKKESFPLTVTSAQKNPTAFYLCATRDRGGEKLFFGSGTQLSVL.

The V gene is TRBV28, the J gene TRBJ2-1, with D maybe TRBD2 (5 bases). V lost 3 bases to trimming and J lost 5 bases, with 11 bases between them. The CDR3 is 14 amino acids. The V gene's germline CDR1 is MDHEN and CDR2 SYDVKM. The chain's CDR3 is CASSFFRDHNEQFF. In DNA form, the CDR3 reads TGTGCCAGCAGTTTCTTCCGGGATCACAATGAGCAGTTCTTC.

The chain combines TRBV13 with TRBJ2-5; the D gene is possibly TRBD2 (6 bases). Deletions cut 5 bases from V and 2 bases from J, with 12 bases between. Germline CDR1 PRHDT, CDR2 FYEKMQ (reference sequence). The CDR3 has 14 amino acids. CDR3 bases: TGTGCCAGCAGCACCCGGGAGAAGCAAGAGACCCAGTACTTC. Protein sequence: CASSTREKQETQYF.

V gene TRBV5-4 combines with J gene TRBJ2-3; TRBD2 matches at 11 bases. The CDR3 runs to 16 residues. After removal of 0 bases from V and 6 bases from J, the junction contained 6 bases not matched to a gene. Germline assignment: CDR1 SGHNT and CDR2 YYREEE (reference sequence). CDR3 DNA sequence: TGTGCCAGCAGCTTGGTAGGGTCTAGCGGGAGGGATACGCAGTATTTT. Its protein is CASSLVGSSGRDTQYF.

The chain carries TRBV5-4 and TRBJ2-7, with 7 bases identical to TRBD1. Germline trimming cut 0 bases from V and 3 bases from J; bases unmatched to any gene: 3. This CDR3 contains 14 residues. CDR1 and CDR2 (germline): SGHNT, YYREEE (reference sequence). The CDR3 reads CASSLGTGHYEQYF. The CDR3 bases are TGTGCCAGCAGCTTGGGGACAGGCCACTACGAGCAGTACTTC.

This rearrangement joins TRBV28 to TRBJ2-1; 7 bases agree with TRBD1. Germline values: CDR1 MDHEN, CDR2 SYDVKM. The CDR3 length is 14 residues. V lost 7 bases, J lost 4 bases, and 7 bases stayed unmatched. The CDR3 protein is CASKTGPFYNEQFF. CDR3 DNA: TGTGCCAGCAAGACAGGGCCTTTTTACAATGAGCAGTTCTTC.

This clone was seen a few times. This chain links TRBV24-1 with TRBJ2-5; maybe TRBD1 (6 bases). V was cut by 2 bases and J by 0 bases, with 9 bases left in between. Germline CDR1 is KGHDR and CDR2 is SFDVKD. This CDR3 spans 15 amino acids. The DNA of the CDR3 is TGTGCCACCAGTGATTCCGGACAGTACCAAGAGACCCAGTACTTC. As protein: CATSDSGQYQETQYF.

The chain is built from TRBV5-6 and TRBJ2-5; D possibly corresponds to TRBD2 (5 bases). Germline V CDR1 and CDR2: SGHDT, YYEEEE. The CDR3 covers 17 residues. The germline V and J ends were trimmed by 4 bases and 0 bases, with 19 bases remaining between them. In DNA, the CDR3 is TGTGCCAGCAGCCCAATACCCGAGCGGCCGTACCAAGAGACCCAGTACTTC. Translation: CASSPIPERPYQETQYF.

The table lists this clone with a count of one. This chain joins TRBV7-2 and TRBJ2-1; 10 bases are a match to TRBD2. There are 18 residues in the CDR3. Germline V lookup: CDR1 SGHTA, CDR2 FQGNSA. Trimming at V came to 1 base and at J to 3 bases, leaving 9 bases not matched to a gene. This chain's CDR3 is CASSLEGTSVLNYNEQFF. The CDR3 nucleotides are TGTGCCAGCAGCTTAGAAGGGACTAGCGTTTTGAACTACAATGAGCAGTTCTTC.

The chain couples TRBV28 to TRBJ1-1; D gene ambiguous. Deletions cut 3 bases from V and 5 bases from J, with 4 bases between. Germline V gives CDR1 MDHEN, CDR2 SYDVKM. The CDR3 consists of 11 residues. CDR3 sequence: CASSFATEAFF. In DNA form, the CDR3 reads TGTGCCAGCAGTTTTGCGACTGAAGCTTTCTTT.

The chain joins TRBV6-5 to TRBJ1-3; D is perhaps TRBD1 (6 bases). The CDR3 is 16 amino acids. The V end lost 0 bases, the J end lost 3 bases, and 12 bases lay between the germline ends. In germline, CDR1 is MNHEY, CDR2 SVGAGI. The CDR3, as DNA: TGTGCCAGCAGTTACTCGGCAGGGGCTAATGGAAACACCATATATTTT. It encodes CASSYSAGANGNTIYF.

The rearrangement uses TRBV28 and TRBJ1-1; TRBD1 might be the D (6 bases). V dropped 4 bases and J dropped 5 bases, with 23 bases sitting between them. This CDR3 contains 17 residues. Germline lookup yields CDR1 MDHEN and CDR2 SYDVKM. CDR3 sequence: CASSSIYKGGARTEAFF. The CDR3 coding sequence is TGTGCCAGCAGTTCTATATATAAAGGGGGGGCGAGGACTGAAGCTTTCTTT. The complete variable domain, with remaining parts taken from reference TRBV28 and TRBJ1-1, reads DVKVTQSSRYLVKRTGEKVFLECVQDMDHENMFWYRQDPGLGLRLIYFSYDVKMKEKGDIPEGYSVSREKKERFSLILESASTNQTSMYLCASSSIYKGGARTEAFFGQGTRLTVV.

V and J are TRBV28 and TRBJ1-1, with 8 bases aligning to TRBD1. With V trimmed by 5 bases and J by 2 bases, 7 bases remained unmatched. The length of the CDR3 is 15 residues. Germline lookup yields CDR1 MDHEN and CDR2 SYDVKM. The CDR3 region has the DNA TGTGCCAGCAGTAGCGCCGGGACAGGAAACACTGAAGCTTTCTTT. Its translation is CASSSAGTGNTEAFF.

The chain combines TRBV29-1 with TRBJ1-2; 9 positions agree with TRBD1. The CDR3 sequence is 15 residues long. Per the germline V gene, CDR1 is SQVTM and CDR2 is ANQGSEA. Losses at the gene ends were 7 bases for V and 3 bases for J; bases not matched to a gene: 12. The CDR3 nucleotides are TGCAGCGCCAAAGAACCCGGACAGGGGCACTATGGCTACACCTTC. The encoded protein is CSAKEPGQGHYGYTF. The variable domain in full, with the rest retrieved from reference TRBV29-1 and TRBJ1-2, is SAVISQKPSRDICQRGTSLTIQCQVDSQVTMMFWYRQQPGQSLTLIATANQGSEATYESGFVIDKFPISRPNLTFSTLTVSNMSPEDSSIYLCSAKEPGQGHYGYTFGSGTRLTVV.